This T cell receptor (beta chain) was retrieved from a study of graft-versus-host responses after intestinal transplantation (dated by TCRdb to the early 2020s). Background for the entire study: Recipients received multivisceral, liver-intestinal, or isolated intestinal transplants. To identify alloreactive clones, pre-transplant mixed lymphocyte reaction products were sequenced and then compared with unstimulated pre-transplant donor and recipient T cells. Donor T cell macrochimerism was defined as a peak of at least 4% donor T cells among recipient peripheral blood mononuclear cells. After intestinal transplantation, graft-versus-host and host-versus-graft alloreactive T cell clones were followed in the graft, circulation and bone marrow using bulk TCR-beta CDR3 sequencing. Rather than being sequenced by the commercial service, samples from a few later patients were sequenced in-house on an Illumina MiSeq and processed with MiXCR. Every recipient was given anti-thymocyte globulin induction, then maintenance tacrolimus and steroids for two to three years. Of the approximately 25 intestinal transplant recipients enrolled in the cohort, one of whom was a retransplant, 3 patients without pretransplant specimens were excluded. Overall results and qualifications from the work: Conclusions were limited by the relatively low number and heterogeneity of intestinal transplant patients. GvH clones were detected in recipient bone marrow, and some appeared earlier in ileal mucosa or blood, consistent with an intestinal mucosal origin. In the allografts of patients with donor T cell macrochimerism, GvH to HvG T cell clonal ratios were high. Early after transplant, declines in HvG clones were associated with peak levels of circulating GvH clones.

Blood samples were collected up to 4 times in the first month after transplant and then at least monthly when available. About this clone itself: Its specific antigen is unknown. No base quality information exists; no much larger clone differs at one position.

Library preparation used the immunoSEQ multiplex PCR assay. High-throughput TCR-beta CDR3 sequencing of genomic DNA from most patients was performed by Adaptive Biotechnologies. Per the source publication's procedure: Adaptive's ImmunoSEQ software supplied the TCR sequencing data for 15 to 20 patients, while MiXCR and VDJtools were used to process a few other patients. CDR3 nucleotide sequences shared between donor and recipient were removed because their origin could not be assigned. At least 2-fold expansion over unstimulated cells and a minimum CFSE-low frequency of 0.002% (template counts) or 0.001% (read counts) were required for clones to be classified as alloreactive. Clones were considered mappable if detected in sequenced pre-transplant spleen, lymph node, or MLR CFSE-low populations of the donor or recipient. The cumulative frequency of alloreactive clones was calculated as a percentage of all sequences, weighted by copy number. As stored in TCRdb, this immuneACCESS dataset retains in-frame rearrangements with V and J assigned. A fraction of the clones does not appear; measured against another copy, unresolved V genes explain less than half of the discrepancy, and the remainder lacks a known reason. V and J calls and clone size come straight from that table; D and trimming were deduced from the DNA. The sample table records about 16,000 clones; about 87% of these occur just once. The ten largest clones represent 6% of the sample.

The sequencing used PBMCs, collected approximately 110 days after intestinal transplant. This clonotype was sampled from a human patient who received an intestinal transplant, so some T cells may come from the graft donor.

The CDR3 protein sequence reads: CASNEGGVQPQHF. The DNA sequence is TGTGCCAGCAACGAGGGGGGTGTCCAGCCCCAGCATTTT. The V gene is TRBV9 and the J gene is TRBJ1-5, with TRBD1 perhaps the D gene, on 6 matching bases. CDR1 and CDR2 are read off the germline V gene as SGDLS and YYNGEE. The V and J ends are trimmed by 6 bases and 7 bases, leaving 14 bases between them. Counted from cysteine to phenylalanine, this CDR3 has 13 amino acids. The entry retains the CDR3 DNA only, 39 bases that are in frame from base 1.